The source of this T cell receptor (beta chain) is a study of cytomegalovirus exposure and HLA in healthy donors. Study conclusions and caveats: Presence/absence comparisons presumed near-even sequencing depth among donors.

The CDR3 runs 16 residues. CDR1 and CDR2 from the germline V gene are LGHNA and YSLEER. Trimming stripped 0 bases from V and 6 bases from J, with 15 bases between. Primers included in the PCR were 60 Vbeta and 13 Jbeta primers. The data were produced by immunoSEQ multiplex PCR, yet TCRdb's version contains in-frame clones alone and is incomplete. Of 200,000 or so clones listed, 65% to 85% are singletons. Details on this clone: Its matching antigen is unknown.

The V and J genes are TRBV4-3 and TRBJ1-5; a weak D match, TRBD1 (5 bases). Sequencing input: PBMCs. The source of this sequence is a young man in good health and CMV-seronegative. The DNA for the CDR3 is TGCGCCAGCAGCCAAGATTGGGGGGAAGGGCGTCAGCCCCAGCATTTT. Its protein product is CASSQDWGEGRQPQHF.